This passage covers 21 T cell receptor beta chains from one sample sequenced in a study of blood T cell repertoires in COVID-19. This table comes from immunoSEQ multiplex PCR, and its TCRdb copy is limited to in-frame clones, with some not included. The sample lists roughly 100,000 clones; 84% were seen once. Sequencing was carried out using peripheral blood. All receptors derive from an older man with active or convalescent COVID-19.

The chain employs TRBV11-1 and TRBJ1-1; D gene ambiguous. The CDR3 has 14 amino acids. Germline loops: CDR1 SGHAT, CDR2 FQDESV (reference sequence). V was trimmed by 1 base and J by 5 bases, leaving 11 bases between them. CDR3 region: CASSLGGIGTEAFF. As DNA, the CDR3 is TGTGCCAGCAGCTTAGGAGGGATTGGAACTGAAGCTTTCTTT.

This clone appeared a single time. The V gene is TRBV6-5, the J gene TRBJ2-7; D is possibly TRBD2 (6 bases). This CDR3 is 13 amino acids long. With 8 bases removed from V and 3 bases from J, the gap between germline ends came to 14 bases. The germline CDR1 and CDR2 sequences are MNHEY and SVGAGI. In DNA form, the CDR3 reads TGTGCCAGCGGCGGGACGCCTTACTACGAGCAGTACTTC. It translates to CASGGTPYYEQYF.

The rearrangement links TRBV30 to TRBJ1-1, with 11 nucleotides matching TRBD1. CDR3 length equals 14 residues. Looked up from germline, CDR1 is GTSNPN and CDR2 is SVGIG (reference sequence). V lost 1 base to trimming and J lost 5 bases; unmatched junction nucleotides: 3. The CDR3, as DNA: TGTGCCTGGAGTGACGGGACAGGGGGGACTGAAGCTTTCTTT. This gives the protein CAWSDGTGGTEAFF.

This chain connects TRBV19 to TRBJ2-2; 7 nucleotides align to TRBD2. Per the germline V gene, CDR1 is LNHDA and CDR2 is SQIVND (reference sequence). The junction had 8 bases not matched to a gene; V was cut back by 7 bases and J by 0 bases. The CDR3 is 16 residues long. CDR3 in DNA: TGTGCCAGTAAAATTAGCGGGCACGCGAACACCGGGGAGCTGTTTTTT. Encoded protein: CASKISGHANTGELFF. Based on the CDR3 plus reference TRBV19 and TRBJ2-2, the full variable domain is DGGITQSPKYLFRKEGQNVTLSCEQNLNHDAMYWYRQDPGQGLRLIYYSQIVNDFQKGDIAEGYSVSREKKESFPLTVTSAQKNPTAFYLCASKISGHANTGELFFGEGSRLTVL.

CDR3 DNA sequence: TGTGCCAGCAGCTTGGCCGGGACTAGAATCTACAATGAGCAGTTCTTC. It specifies CASSLAGTRIYNEQFF. V is TRBV5-8 and J is TRBJ2-1; 8 bases align to TRBD2. The germline V gene has CDR1 SGHTS and CDR2 YDEGEE. Germline trimming cut 0 bases from V and 3 bases from J; bases unmatched to any gene: 5. CDR3 length: 16 amino acids.

The rearrangement links TRBV7-9 to TRBJ1-4, with D possibly TRBD1 on 5 matching bases. Germline V lookup: CDR1 SEHNR, CDR2 FQNEAQ (reference sequence). V lost 3 bases, J lost 8 bases, and 22 bases lay in between. The CDR3 is 17 amino acids. CDR3: CASSLLAGRSFAEKLFF. CDR3 in DNA: TGTGCCAGCAGCTTGTTGGCAGGGAGGTCTTTCGCAGAAAAACTGTTTTTT.

This chain connects TRBV3-1 (or the pseudogene TRBV3-2) to TRBJ2-3, with 12 bases lining up with TRBD1. The V segment lost 3 bases and the J segment 10 bases; nucleotides outside the gene matches: 17. CDR3 size: 18 residues. From germline, CDR1 is LGHDT and CDR2 YNNKEL (reference sequence). This chain's CDR3 is CASSHTPGTGGAPLAQYF. CDR3 bases: TGTGCCAGCAGCCATACACCGGGGACAGGGGGCGCCCCTTTGGCGCAGTATTTT.

The chain is built from TRBV12-3 or TRBV12-4 and TRBJ1-1; D is ambiguous. V shed 3 bases and J shed 5 bases, with 10 bases lying between them. The CDR3 spans 13 residues. CDR3 protein: CASSFELWTEAFF. CDR3 coding DNA: TGTGCCAGCAGTTTCGAGCTTTGGACTGAAGCTTTCTTT.

CDR3 coding DNA: TGTGCCAGTAGTCAACCTTCGACAGGGAACCATGGCTACACCTTC. It codes for CASSQPSTGNHGYTF. The chain has TRBV19 and TRBJ1-2; 7 nucleotides agree with TRBD1. The V gene's germline CDR1 is LNHDA and CDR2 SQIVND (reference sequence). With 5 bases clipped from V and 6 bases from J, the junction kept 12 bases outside the gene matches. This CDR3 contains 15 residues.

The chain is built from TRBV28 and TRBJ1-1; 7 nucleotides agree with TRBD1. Germline lookup yields CDR1 MDHEN and CDR2 SYDVKM. The V and J ends lost 4 bases and 1 base, in that order; junction bases with no gene match: 3. This CDR3 contains 14 residues. Here the CDR3 reads CASSSGQPNTEAFF. The CDR3 region has the DNA TGTGCCAGCAGTTCGGGACAGCCGAACACTGAAGCTTTCTTT.

The J gene is TRBJ2-3, the V gene TRBV4-1, with 10 bases matching TRBD2. Germline assignment: CDR1 MGHRA and CDR2 YSYEKL. CDR3 size: 17 residues. Germline trimming cut 0 bases from V and 1 base from J; bases unmatched to any gene: 4. This CDR3 is CASSQDGTSARTDTQYF. The CDR3, as DNA: TGCGCCAGCAGCCAAGATGGGACTAGCGCCCGCACAGATACGCAGTATTTT.

The chain is built from TRBV3-1 (or the pseudogene TRBV3-2) and TRBJ1-1, with a possible D match to TRBD1 (6 bases). Looked up from germline, CDR1 is LGHDT and CDR2 is YNNKEL (reference sequence). There are 14 residues in the CDR3. V dropped 2 bases and J dropped 5 bases, with 12 bases sitting between them. The CDR3 loop reads CASSQQGGGTEAFF. In nucleotides, the CDR3 is TGTGCCAGCAGCCAACAAGGGGGTGGGACTGAAGCTTTCTTT.

The chain carries TRBV7-3 and TRBJ2-1, with 8 bases aligning to TRBD2. CDR1 is SGHTA and CDR2 is FQGTGA in the germline V gene. The CDR3 is 14 residues long. V trimming: 2 bases; J trimming: 5 bases; junction bases outside the gene matches: 2. The CDR3 loop reads CASSLRAGDNEQFF. The CDR3 DNA follows: TGTGCCAGCAGCTTACGAGCGGGGGACAATGAGCAGTTCTTC.

This clone was counted a few times. The gene calls are TRBV18 and TRBJ2-4, with 8 nucleotides matching TRBD1. The V and J ends lost 3 bases and 2 bases, in that order; junction bases with no gene match: 9. CDR3 length: 17 amino acids. Germline CDR1 KGHSH, CDR2 LQKENI. In nucleotides, the CDR3 is TGTGCCAGCTCACCGACAGGGGTCGGATTGACCAAAAACATTCAGTACTTC. Its translation is CASSPTGVGLTKNIQYF. Drawing the rest from reference TRBV18 and TRBJ2-4, the complete variable domain is NAGVMQNPRHLVRRRGQEARLRCSPMKGHSHVYWYRQLPEEGLKFMVYLQKENIIDESGMPKERFSAEFPKEGPSILRIQQVVRGDSAAYFCASSPTGVGLTKNIQYFGAGTRLSVL.

This clone was picked up a small number of times. The CDR3 DNA reads as TGTGCCAGCAGTCGATACACTGGAAACACCATATATTTT. Residues: CASSRYTGNTIYF. This chain joins TRBV28 and TRBJ1-3; the D is unclear. CDR3 length: 13 amino acids. CDR1 is MDHEN and CDR2 is SYDVKM in the germline V gene. V dropped 5 bases and J dropped 2 bases, with 7 bases sitting between them.

This chain links TRBV7-9 with TRBJ2-5, with D perhaps matching TRBD2 (6 bases). The ends were cut back, 5 bases at V and 4 bases at J, with 14 bases in the middle. The germline V gene has CDR1 SEHNR and CDR2 FQNEAQ (reference sequence). The CDR3 sequence is 14 residues long. The CDR3 nucleotides read TGTGCCAGCAGCGAGACCGGGGGATCAGAGACCCAGTACTTC. Translated: CASSETGGSETQYF.

The rearrangement uses TRBV6-5 and TRBJ2-5, with 11 bases aligning to TRBD1. The germline V gene encodes CDR1 MNHEY and CDR2 SVGAGI. The CDR3 spans 15 residues. J lost 5 bases, V lost 7 bases, and 9 bases had no gene match. DNA of the CDR3: TGTGCCAGCACCCTGGACAGGGGGCTGGTGGAGACCCAGTACTTC. Amino acid sequence: CASTLDRGLVETQYF.

This sequence joins TRBV5-4 and TRBJ1-1, with D possibly matching TRBD1 (6 bases). The CDR3 has 13 residues. V gave up 0 bases and J gave up 3 bases, with 6 bases separating them. The germline gives CDR1 SGHNT, CDR2 YYREEE (reference sequence). DNA of the CDR3: TGTGCCAGCAGCTTGGCAGGGGACACTGAAGCTTTCTTT. It encodes CASSLAGDTEAFF. Using reference TRBV5-4 and TRBJ1-1 for the parts outside the CDR3, the full variable domain is ETGVTQSPTHLIKTRGQQVTLRCSSQSGHNTVSWYQQALGQGPQFIFQYYREEENGRGNFPPRFSGLQFPNYSSELNVNALELDDSALYLCASSLAGDTEAFFGQGTRLTVV.

For the CDR3, the DNA is TGTGCCACTGCCTACAGGGGCCCGAGCGGAAACACCGGGGAGCTGTTTTTT. As protein: CATAYRGPSGNTGELFF. This rearrangement joins TRBV24-1 to TRBJ2-2, with TRBD1 matching 7 bases. V was pared by 10 bases and J by 2 bases, with 15 bases of the junction left unmatched. This CDR3 comprises 17 residues. The germline CDR1 and CDR2 sequences are KGHDR and SFDVKD.

V is TRBV7-2 and J is TRBJ2-3; D may be TRBD1 (5 bases). CDR1 SGHTA and CDR2 FQGNSA come from the germline V gene. This CDR3 has 15 residues. The V end lost 1 base, the J end lost 5 bases, and 13 bases lay between the germline ends. The CDR3 DNA sequence: TGTGCCAGCAGCTTAGTTAGACAGCCAAGAGATACGCAGTATTTT. Protein product: CASSLVRQPRDTQYF.

This clone appeared once. The rearrangement uses TRBV7-3 and TRBJ1-1; 7 nucleotides agree with TRBD1. The CDR3 extends over 14 amino acids. Germline V lookup: CDR1 SGHTA, CDR2 FQGTGA. With V trimmed by 8 bases and J by 4 bases, 10 bases remained unmatched. The CDR3 DNA reads as TGTGCCAGCGCCCGAACCCCAGGGGGCACTGAAGCTTTCTTT. Translated, it gives CASARTPGGTEAFF.